The clone carrying this T cell receptor (beta chain) was recorded a few times. The target antigen is unknown. Expressed TCRB transcripts got sequenced, as all isolated RNA was reverse transcribed. The data were produced by immunoSEQ multiplex PCR, yet TCRdb's version contains in-frame clones alone and is incomplete. This sample has about 330,000 clones; more than 9.5% occur once, and the top ten carry 0.015%. The CDR3 covers 16 residues. The J segment lost 12 bases and the V segment lost 2 bases, leaving 13 bases of the junction unmatched. Germline loops: CDR1 GTSNPN, CDR2 SVGIG (reference sequence). These data belong to a study of beta chain features in type 1 diabetes. Whole-study context: Summed over all samples, the examined sorted cells came to roughly 110 million.

General observations from the study: VDJ junctions from patients with type 1 diabetes contained fewer insertions and more deletions.

The chain uses TRBV30 and TRBJ2-1; 13 bases line up with TRBD2. This receptor was identified in a woman aged 25 to 45 in good health. Sequencing used naive CD4+ T cells from blood. This CDR3 is CAWSSHGLAGASGQFF. The CDR3, as DNA: TGTGCCTGGAGTTCCCATGGACTAGCGGGAGCTTCTGGGCAGTTCTTC.